This T cell receptor (beta chain) stems from a study of regulatory T cells in long-lasting Graves disease. Study conclusions and caveats: Persistent disease favored TRBV28, TRBJ1-2 and TRBJ2-5.

With V trimmed by 4 bases and J by 2 bases, 7 bases remained unmatched. In germline, CDR1 is SGHAT, CDR2 FQNNGV. The CDR3 runs to 16 residues. CDR3-region Arm-PCR and iRepertoire HTBI primers produced the TCR beta libraries. TCRdb ran MiXCR on the multiplex PCR reads and lists one entry per CDR3 protein. This sample has approximately 440,000 distinct CDR3 sequences, with about a quarter found just once. This clonotype occurred many times. Its antigen is as yet unknown. As to time point: persistent/refractory GD, antithyroid drugs over 5 years with positive TRAb. PBMCs provided the RNA from which the TCR library was made. Graves' disease was diagnosed by American Thyroid Association guidelines. EDTA tubes received around 9 milliliters of drawn peripheral blood.

The clonotype originates from a female donor with Graves disease. The material sequenced was peripheral blood mononuclear cells (PBMCs), taken when the disease was refractory, from a patient treated with antithyroid drugs. V usage is TRBV11-2 and J usage is TRBJ2-5; 10 positions match TRBD2. CDR3 sequence reads: CASSSLAGGLQETQYF. The DNA of the CDR3 is TGTGCCAGCAGCTCCTTAGCGGGAGGCCTACAAGAGACCCAGTACTTC.